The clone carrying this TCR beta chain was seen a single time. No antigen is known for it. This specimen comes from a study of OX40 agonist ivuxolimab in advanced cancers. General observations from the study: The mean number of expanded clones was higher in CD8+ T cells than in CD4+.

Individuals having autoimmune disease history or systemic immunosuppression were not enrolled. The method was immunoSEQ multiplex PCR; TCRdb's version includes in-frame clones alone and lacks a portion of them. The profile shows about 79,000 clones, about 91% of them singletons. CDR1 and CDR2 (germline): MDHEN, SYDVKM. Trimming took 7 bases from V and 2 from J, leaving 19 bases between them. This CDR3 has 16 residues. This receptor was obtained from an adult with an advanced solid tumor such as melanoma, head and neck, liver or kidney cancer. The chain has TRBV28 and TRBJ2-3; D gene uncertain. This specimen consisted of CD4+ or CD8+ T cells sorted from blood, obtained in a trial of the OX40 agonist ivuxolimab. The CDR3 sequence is CASIRAAGSNTDTQYF. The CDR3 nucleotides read TGTGCCAGCATTAGGGCCGCTGGCTCTAACACAGATACGCAGTATTTT.